These 5 T cell receptor beta chains came from one sample sequenced in a study of radiotherapy plus CTLA-4 blockade in lung cancer. Using immunoSEQ multiplex PCR, the repertoire was profiled, and TCRdb retains in-frame clones only, with some absent. The sample lists 50,000 to 70,000 clones; about 80% were seen once. This specimen consisted of peripheral blood, obtained from a patient treated with radiotherapy plus ipilimumab. Receptors originate from a human donor with non-small cell lung cancer whose response to radiotherapy plus ipilimumab could not be evaluated.

The genes are TRBV18 and TRBJ2-7; no clear D gene. CDR1 is KGHSH and CDR2 is LQKENI in the germline V gene. There are 12 residues in the CDR3. With 6 bases removed from V and 0 bases from J, the gap between germline ends came to 6 bases. CDR3 DNA sequence: TGTGCCAGCTCCCTCCGCTCCTACGAGCAGTACTTC. It yields the protein CASSLRSYEQYF.

The genes are TRBV4-1 and TRBJ2-7; the D gene is possibly TRBD1 (6 bases). Trimming removed 4 bases from V and 3 bases from J, with 13 bases in between. CDR3 size: 14 residues. CDR1 and CDR2 from the germline V gene are MGHRA and YSYEKL. The CDR3 here is CASSPRGEGYEQYF. As DNA, the CDR3 is TGCGCCAGCAGCCCCAGGGGTGAGGGCTACGAGCAGTACTTC.

V gene TRBV28 combines with J gene TRBJ1-2; D is unclear. Trimming stripped 2 bases from V and 4 bases from J, with 8 bases between. This CDR3 has 13 amino acids. The germline V gene has CDR1 MDHEN and CDR2 SYDVKM. The CDR3 nucleotides are TGTGCCAGCAGTTTAGGGCCGTCCTATGGCTACACCTTC. Protein: CASSLGPSYGYTF.

CDR3 coding DNA: TGTGCCAGCAGCTTAGACGCGGGGGGGGGTATATCGGGGCGCGAAGAGCAGTACTTC. It encodes CASSLDAGGGISGREEQYF. This rearrangement joins TRBV11-2 to TRBJ2-7; 9 bases fit TRBD2. Germline CDR1 reads SGHAT; CDR2 reads FQNNGV. The ends lost 0 bases at V and 7 bases at J; junction bases unmatched: 19. CDR3 length: 19 amino acids.

The rearrangement joins TRBV7-2 to TRBJ1-2; 7 bases align to TRBD1. The CDR3 sequence is 13 residues long. The V gene end was trimmed by 3 bases and the J gene end by 4 bases; junction bases not matched to a gene: 2. CDR1 is SGHTA and CDR2 is FQGNSA in the germline V gene. The DNA for the CDR3 is TGTGCCAGCAGCTTTGACAGGGCCTATGGCTACACCTTC. It is translated as CASSFDRAYGYTF.